One sample yielded the 24 T cell receptor beta chains listed below, sequenced in a study of blood T cell repertoires in COVID-19 (dated by TCRdb to 2018 to 2020). Library preparation was by the immunoSEQ multiplex PCR assay. As stored in TCRdb, this immuneACCESS dataset retains in-frame rearrangements with V and J assigned. A fraction of the clones does not appear; measured against another copy, unresolved V genes explain less than half of the discrepancy, and the remainder lacks a known reason. This sample holds around 290,000 clones; roughly nine tenths were observed only once. The ten largest account for around 2% of the sample. Sequences were obtained from peripheral blood. The receptors derive from a woman aged 30 to 39 with COVID-19, enrolled during active disease.

V gene TRBV14 combines with J gene TRBJ2-7; TRBD2 matches at 11 bases. J was trimmed by 4 bases and V by 0 bases; bases with no gene match: 5. The CDR3 loop spans 16 amino acids. Germline V gene sequence: CDR1 SGHDN, CDR2 FVKESK. The CDR3 DNA reads as TGTGCCAGCAGCCAAGATTTAGCGGGAGGGCGATACGAGCAGTACTTC. Translating gives CASSQDLAGGRYEQYF.

The V and J genes are TRBV10-1 and TRBJ2-3; possible D gene TRBD2, 6 bases. This CDR3 is 16 amino acids long. Per the germline V gene, CDR1 is WNHNN and CDR2 is SYGVQD (reference sequence). V lost 4 bases and J lost 2, with 16 bases in between. The CDR3, as DNA: TGCGCCAGCAGTGGAGCCGGGGACTGGCACACAGATACGCAGTATTTT. Amino acid sequence: CASSGAGDWHTDTQYF.

In DNA, the CDR3 is TGTGCCTGGAACTCTGGCCAGAGGGATCAGCCCCAGCATTTT. This sequence encodes CAWNSGQRDQPQHF. This chain uses TRBV30 with TRBJ1-5; D is unresolved. The CDR3 length is 14 residues. V shed 4 bases and J shed 5 bases, with 15 bases lying between them. The germline CDR1 and CDR2 sequences are GTSNPN and SVGIG (reference sequence).

The chain uses TRBV5-1 and TRBJ1-5, with 11 nucleotides matching TRBD1. The CDR3 runs 15 residues. The J segment lost 6 bases and the V segment lost 4 bases, leaving 6 bases of the junction unmatched. Germline V gene data show CDR1 as SGHRS and CDR2 as YFSETQ. CDR3 bases: TGCGCCAGCAGCCCCACGGGACAGGGGGGTCAGCCCCAGCATTTT. Amino acid sequence: CASSPTGQGGQPQHF.

The V and J genes are TRBV6-5 and TRBJ1-5; D gene uncertain. CDR1 and CDR2 (germline): MNHEY, SVGAGI. V was shortened by 6 bases and J by 0 bases, with 12 bases between the two germline ends. The CDR3 is made up of 15 amino acids. The CDR3 loop is CASSAPSISNQPQHF. The CDR3 nucleotides are TGTGCCAGCAGCGCCCCGAGTATTAGCAATCAGCCCCAGCATTTT.

This clone has ten or more counts. The chain combines TRBV28 with TRBJ1-2; D uncertain. The CDR3 length is 12 residues. Germline values: CDR1 MDHEN, CDR2 SYDVKM. V lost 6 bases and J 4 bases, leaving 9 bases between the germline ends. The CDR3 spells CASRTSIYGYTF. CDR3 sequence (DNA): TGTGCCAGCAGAACCTCTATCTATGGCTACACCTTC.

The chain links TRBV20-1 to TRBJ1-1; D gene unclear. The V gene lost 3 bases and the J gene lost 5 bases, with 13 bases spanning the gap. The germline V gene encodes CDR1 DFQATT and CDR2 SNEGSKA (reference sequence). The CDR3 contains 13 residues. CDR3 sequence (DNA): TGCAGTGCTAGTCGGACTAGGTGGACTGAAGCTTTCTTT. The encoded protein is CSASRTRWTEAFF.

V and J are TRBV7-9 and TRBJ1-3; tentative D call: TRBD1 (5 bases). Germline assignment: CDR1 SEHNR and CDR2 FQNEAQ (reference sequence). CDR3 length equals 15 residues. V was shortened by 1 base and J by 2 bases, with 9 bases between the two germline ends. CDR3 residues: CASSLDTGPGNTIYF. The CDR3 DNA reads as TGTGCCAGCAGCTTAGATACAGGTCCTGGAAACACCATATATTTT.

The chain carries TRBV6-1 and TRBJ2-7; 7 bases are shared with TRBD1. The CDR3 is 15 residues long. The V gene's germline CDR1 is MNHNS and CDR2 SASEGT. The J segment lost 4 bases and the V segment lost 2 bases, leaving 8 bases of the junction unmatched. DNA for the CDR3: TGTGCCAGCAGTGAATCAATCAGGGGGTCATACGAGCAGTACTTC. This encodes CASSESIRGSYEQYF.

A single count supports this clone. The chain joins TRBV9 to TRBJ2-2; TRBD1 might be the D (6 bases). V dropped 3 bases and J dropped 3 bases, with 21 bases sitting between them. This CDR3 is 18 amino acids long. Germline CDR1 is SGDLS and CDR2 is YYNGEE. The CDR3 protein is CASSDDPEGTRDTGELFF. DNA for the CDR3: TGTGCCAGCAGCGACGACCCTGAGGGGACAAGGGACACCGGGGAGCTGTTTTTT.

The genes are TRBV30 and TRBJ2-7, with 10 bases aligning to TRBD2. This CDR3 has 14 amino acids. The germline V gene encodes CDR1 GTSNPN and CDR2 SVGIG (reference sequence). V trimming: 2 bases; J trimming: 0 bases; junction bases outside the gene matches: 1. The CDR3 region has the DNA TGTGCCTGGAGTCCTAGCGGGAGCTCCTACGAGCAGTACTTC. Translated: CAWSPSGSSYEQYF.

This clone was observed once. The chain carries TRBV2 and TRBJ2-5, with a possible D match to TRBD1 (7 bases). Germline CDR1 and CDR2: SNHLY and FYNNEI. The CDR3 runs 17 residues. The V gene lost 0 bases and the J gene lost 2 bases, with 16 bases spanning the gap. The CDR3 reads CASSEALRGVRQETQYF. CDR3 DNA: TGTGCCAGCAGTGAAGCGCTCAGGGGGGTGAGACAAGAGACCCAGTACTTC. Drawing the rest from reference TRBV2 and TRBJ2-5, the complete variable domain is EPEVTQTPSHQVTQMGQEVILRCVPISNHLYFYWYRQILGQKVEFLVSFYNNEISEKSEIFDDQFSVERPDGSNFTLKIRSTKLEDSAMYFCASSEALRGVRQETQYFGPGTRLLVL.

A single count supports this clone. The chain uses TRBV6-1 and TRBJ2-7; D is uncertain. V was trimmed by 3 bases and J by 0 bases, leaving 12 bases between them. Germline V gene lookup returns CDR1 MNHNS and CDR2 SASEGT. This CDR3 region has 15 residues. DNA of the CDR3: TGTGCCAGCAGTGATGGGCTGACGTTCTCCTACGAGCAGTACTTC. This encodes CASSDGLTFSYEQYF.

This chain uses TRBV11-3 with TRBJ2-3; possible D gene TRBD2, 6 bases. V shed 1 base and J shed 0 bases, with 8 bases lying between them. Germline values: CDR1 SGHNT, CDR2 YENEEA. This CDR3 comprises 15 residues. The CDR3 DNA sequence: TGTGCCAGCAGCTTAGTTGCGGGAAGCACAGATACGCAGTATTTT. It codes for CASSLVAGSTDTQYF.

The CDR3 coding sequence is TGTGCCAGCAGCTTACGGTCAGGGGACACCGGGGAGCTGTTTTTT. This codes for CASSLRSGDTGELFF. This sequence joins TRBV7-9 and TRBJ2-2, with TRBD1 as a possible D gene (6 bases). The germline V gene encodes CDR1 SEHNR and CDR2 FQNEAQ (reference sequence). The CDR3 has 15 amino acids. Deletions cut 2 bases from V and 3 bases from J, with 10 bases between.

V and J are TRBV5-1 and TRBJ2-7; 7 bases map to TRBD1. CDR1 is SGHRS, CDR2 YFSETQ, per germline. Losses at the gene ends were 0 bases for V and 3 bases for J; bases not matched to a gene: 6. The CDR3 spans 15 residues. This CDR3 is CASSLGQGLNYEQYF. The DNA of the CDR3 is TGCGCCAGCAGCTTGGGACAGGGCCTGAACTACGAGCAGTACTTC.

V is TRBV30 and J is TRBJ1-2; D gene unclear. The germline gives CDR1 GTSNPN, CDR2 SVGIG (reference sequence). CDR3 size: 15 residues. The V gene lost 2 bases and the J gene lost 0 bases, with 13 bases spanning the gap. Written as DNA, the CDR3 is TGTGCCTGGAGTAAAATGGCGGAAACTAACTATGGCTACACCTTC. Protein: CAWSKMAETNYGYTF.

This clone is a singleton in its sample. This rearrangement joins TRBV18 to TRBJ1-3, with D possibly matching TRBD1 (6 bases). The CDR3 is 13 amino acids. The germline V gene has CDR1 KGHSH and CDR2 LQKENI. V was clipped by 4 bases and J by 4 bases, with 8 bases between them. CDR3 residues: CASSLGQGNTIYF. CDR3 bases: TGTGCCAGCTCACTCGGACAGGGAAACACCATATATTTT.

V and J are TRBV11-2 and TRBJ2-7, with 7 bases identical to TRBD2. This CDR3 has 15 amino acids. The germline gives CDR1 SGHAT, CDR2 FQNNGV. J was trimmed by 2 bases and V by 0 bases; bases with no gene match: 4. CDR3 bases: TGTGCCAGCAGCTTAGAACGGCTAGCGGCCTACGAGCAGTACTTC. Its translation: CASSLERLAAYEQYF. The variable domain in full, with the rest retrieved from reference TRBV11-2 and TRBJ2-7, is EAGVAQSPRYKIIEKRQSVAFWCNPISGHATLYWYQQILGQGPKLLIQFQNNGVVDDSQLPKDRFSAERLKGVDSTLKIQPAKLEDSAVYLCASSLERLAAYEQYFGPGTRLTVT.

The rearrangement uses TRBV19 and TRBJ2-1; 10 positions match TRBD2. The CDR3 covers 14 residues. The trim removed 2 bases at V and 8 bases at J, leaving 3 bases unmatched. Germline V CDR1 and CDR2: LNHDA, SQIVND (reference sequence). In DNA, the CDR3 is TGTGCCAGTAGTATACCTAGCGGGAGCGATGAGCAGTTCTTC. Translation gives CASSIPSGSDEQFF.

The V and J genes are TRBV10-3 and TRBJ1-6; D call uncertain. V gave up 10 bases and J gave up 5 bases, with 15 bases separating them. This CDR3 has 14 residues. Germline V CDR1 and CDR2: ENHRY, SYGVKD. CDR3 amino acids: CATVPDMNNSPLHF. CDR3 DNA sequence: TGTGCCACTGTCCCCGACATGAATAATTCACCCCTCCACTTT.

The rearrangement links TRBV3-1 (or the pseudogene TRBV3-2) to TRBJ2-3; D gene unclear. Trimming took 2 bases from V and 5 from J, leaving 17 bases between them. The CDR3 has 16 amino acids. The germline gives CDR1 LGHDT, CDR2 YNNKEL (reference sequence). The CDR3 coding sequence is TGTGCCAGCAGCCAAAATTTTGCGAACTCGGGAGATACGCAGTATTTT. It translates to CASSQNFANSGDTQYF.

The chain recombines TRBV6-1 with TRBJ2-7; 7 nucleotides line up with TRBD2. CDR1 and CDR2 (germline): MNHNS, SASEGT. V was clipped by 1 base and J by 0 bases; unmatched bases: 3. This CDR3 has 15 residues. The chain's CDR3 is CASSEVGGSSYEQYF. The CDR3 nucleotides are TGTGCCAGCAGTGAAGTGGGCGGGAGCTCCTACGAGCAGTACTTC.

J is TRBJ1-5 and V is TRBV19; D may be TRBD1 (6 bases). Germline CDR1 is LNHDA and CDR2 is SQIVND (reference sequence). The CDR3 extends over 16 amino acids. V lost 5 bases, J lost 4 bases, and 18 bases lay in between. CDR3 in DNA: TGTGCCAGTAGTTCGCTCGTGGGGGCTGCAAATCAGCCCCAGCATTTT. Translating it yields CASSSLVGAANQPQHF.